Here is one T cell receptor (beta chain) with its context. The sample originates from a study of blood T cell repertoires in COVID-19. Seattle enrolled patients during active infection and tracked them longitudinally. As originally analysed: Reference gene primer amplification gave nucleated cell count estimates. Libraries were prepared by immunoSEQ multiplex PCR; TCRdb keeps only in-frame clonotypes and omits some of them. The V and J calls and clone size were taken over from that table, and D and trimming were inferred from the DNA. The table includes about 360,000 clones, 70% to 90% detected once. This CDR3 comprises 12 residues. The germline V gene has CDR1 KGHDR and CDR2 SFDVKD. V gave up 4 bases and J gave up 8 bases; unmatched junction bases: 1.

This TCR derives from a woman aged 55 to 70 with COVID-19, enrolled during active disease. The rearrangement links TRBV24-1 to TRBJ2-3, with TRBD2 matching over 8 bases. Sequencing input: peripheral blood. The CDR3 DNA follows: TGTGCCACCAGTGAGGCGGGGGGTACGCAGTATTTT. Translating it yields CATSEAGGTQYF.